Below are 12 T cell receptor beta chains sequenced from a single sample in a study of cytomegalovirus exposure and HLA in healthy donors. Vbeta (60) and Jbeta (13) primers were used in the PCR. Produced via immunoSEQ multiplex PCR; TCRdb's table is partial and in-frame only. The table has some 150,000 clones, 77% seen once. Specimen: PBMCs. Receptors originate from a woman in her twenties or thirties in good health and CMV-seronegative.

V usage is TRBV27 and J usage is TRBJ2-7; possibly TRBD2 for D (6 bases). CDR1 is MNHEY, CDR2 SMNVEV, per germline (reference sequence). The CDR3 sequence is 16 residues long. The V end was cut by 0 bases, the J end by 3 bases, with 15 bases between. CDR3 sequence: CASSLSKGTLDYEQYF. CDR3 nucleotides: TGTGCCAGCAGTTTATCGAAAGGGACTCTAGACTACGAGCAGTACTTC.

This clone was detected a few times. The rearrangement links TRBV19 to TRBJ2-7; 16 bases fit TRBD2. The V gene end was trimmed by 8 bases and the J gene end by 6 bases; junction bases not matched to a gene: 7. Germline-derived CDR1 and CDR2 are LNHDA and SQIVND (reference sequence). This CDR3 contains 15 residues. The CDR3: CASQGLAGGPGEQYF. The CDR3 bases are TGTGCCAGTCAGGGACTAGCGGGAGGGCCTGGCGAGCAGTACTTC.

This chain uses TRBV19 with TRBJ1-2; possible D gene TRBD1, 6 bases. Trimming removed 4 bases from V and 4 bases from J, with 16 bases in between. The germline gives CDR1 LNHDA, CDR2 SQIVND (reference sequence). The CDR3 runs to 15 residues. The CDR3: CASSTLDSTSYGYTF. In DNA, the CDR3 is TGTGCCAGTAGTACCCTGGACAGTACCTCCTATGGCTACACCTTC.

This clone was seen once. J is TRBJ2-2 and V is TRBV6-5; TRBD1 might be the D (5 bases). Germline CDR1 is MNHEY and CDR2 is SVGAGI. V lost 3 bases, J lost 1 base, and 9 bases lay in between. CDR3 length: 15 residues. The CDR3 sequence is CASSYGAGNTGELFF. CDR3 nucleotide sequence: TGTGCCAGCAGTTATGGGGCAGGGAACACCGGGGAGCTGTTTTTT.

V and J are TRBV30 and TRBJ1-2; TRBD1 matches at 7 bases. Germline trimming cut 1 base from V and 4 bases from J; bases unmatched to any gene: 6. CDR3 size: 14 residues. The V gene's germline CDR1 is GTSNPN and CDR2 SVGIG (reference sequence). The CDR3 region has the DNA TGTGCCTGGAGTGCAGGGGGACGCGGCTATGGCTACACCTTC. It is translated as CAWSAGGRGYGYTF.

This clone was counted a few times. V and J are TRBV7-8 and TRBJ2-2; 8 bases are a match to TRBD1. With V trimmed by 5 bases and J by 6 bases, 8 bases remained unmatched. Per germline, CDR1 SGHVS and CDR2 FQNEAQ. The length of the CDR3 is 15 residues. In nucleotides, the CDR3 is TGTGCCAGCAGCCCCCGGACAGGGTCCGCCGGGGAGCTGTTTTTT. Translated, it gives CASSPRTGSAGELFF.

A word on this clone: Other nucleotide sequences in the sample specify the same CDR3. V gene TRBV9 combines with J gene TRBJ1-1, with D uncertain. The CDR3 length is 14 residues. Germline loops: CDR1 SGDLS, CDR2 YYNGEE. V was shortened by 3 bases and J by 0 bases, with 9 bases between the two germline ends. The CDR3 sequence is CASSADIMNTEAFF. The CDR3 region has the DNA TGTGCCAGCAGCGCAGACATTATGAACACTGAAGCTTTCTTT.

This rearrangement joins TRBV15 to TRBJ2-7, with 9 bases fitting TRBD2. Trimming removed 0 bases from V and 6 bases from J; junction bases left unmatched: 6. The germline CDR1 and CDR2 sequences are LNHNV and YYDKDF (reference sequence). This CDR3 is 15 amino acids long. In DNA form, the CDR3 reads TGTGCCACCAGCAGAGATCGGGCGGGAGGGCTCGAGCAGTACTTC. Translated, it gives CATSRDRAGGLEQYF.

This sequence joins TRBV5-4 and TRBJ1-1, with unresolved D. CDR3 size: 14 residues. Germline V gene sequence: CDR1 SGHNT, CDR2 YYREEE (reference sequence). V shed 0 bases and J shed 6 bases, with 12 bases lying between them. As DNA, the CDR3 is TGTGCCAGCAGCTTGGAAGTGAGCTTCGCTGAAGCTTTCTTT. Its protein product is CASSLEVSFAEAFF.

The CDR3 nucleotides are TGTGCCAGTAGTATAGGGCAGAGGAATCAGCCCCAGCATTTT. Translated, it gives CASSIGQRNQPQHF. The chain uses TRBV19 and TRBJ1-5, with D unclear. Trimming took off 1 base at V and 4 bases at J, with 8 bases between the two ends. The CDR3 has 14 amino acids. The germline V gene encodes CDR1 LNHDA and CDR2 SQIVND (reference sequence). The variable domain in full, completed from reference TRBV19 and TRBJ1-5, reads DGGITQSPKYLFRKEGQNVTLSCEQNLNHDAMYWYRQDPGQGLRLIYYSQIVNDFQKGDIAEGYSVSREKKESFPLTVTSAQKNPTAFYLCASSIGQRNQPQHFGDGTRLSIL.

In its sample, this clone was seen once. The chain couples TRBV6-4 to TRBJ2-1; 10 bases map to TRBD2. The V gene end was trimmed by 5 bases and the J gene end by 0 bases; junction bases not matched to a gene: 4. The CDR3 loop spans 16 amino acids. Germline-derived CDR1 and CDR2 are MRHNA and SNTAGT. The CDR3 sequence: CASSTLAGVSYNEQFF. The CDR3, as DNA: TGTGCCAGCAGTACCCTAGCGGGAGTCTCCTACAATGAGCAGTTCTTC.

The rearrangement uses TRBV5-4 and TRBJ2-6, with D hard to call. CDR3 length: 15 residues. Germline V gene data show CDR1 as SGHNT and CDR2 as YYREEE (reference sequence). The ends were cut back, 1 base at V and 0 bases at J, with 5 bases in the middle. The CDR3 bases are TGTGCCAGCAGCTTGCCTTCCTCTGGGGCCAACGTCCTGACTTTC. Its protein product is CASSLPSSGANVLTF.